This TCR beta chain emerged from a study of somatic mutations in cytotoxic T cells in rheumatoid arthritis. Looking at the study overall: Blood samples of around 30 ml were drawn from patients (in EDTA) right after diagnosis and before any treatment.

The method was immunoSEQ multiplex PCR; TCRdb's version includes in-frame clones alone and lacks a portion of them. The sample shows approximately 5,300 clones, about 84% of them seen only once. Study-level results: For CD8+ T-cell clonality, rheumatoid arthritis patients and age-matched healthy controls did not differ significantly.

The ends were cut back, 2 bases at V and 1 base at J, with 11 bases in the middle. The CDR3 contains 15 residues. The germline gives CDR1 MDHEN, CDR2 SYDVKM. Concerning this clone itself: No antigen is known for it.

This clonotype originated in a man in his forties with rheumatoid arthritis. The chain couples TRBV28 to TRBJ1-2; possibly TRBD1 for D (5 bases). The material was CD8+ T cells sorted from blood, obtained at a follow-up visit. CDR3 DNA sequence: TGTGCCAGCAGTTTACTAGACAGCCGTAACTATGGCTACACCTTC. Amino acids: CASSLLDSRNYGYTF.